This T cell receptor beta chain was sequenced for a study of blood T cell repertoires in COVID-19. Study details: Sites across the United States, Italy and Spain contributed samples from acute and convalescent COVID-19. From T cells, B-cell-depleted T cells, or PBMCs came the material, which was cDNA or gDNA.

As handled by the study authors: The assay estimated nucleated cells by amplifying reference gene primers. Using immunoSEQ multiplex PCR, the repertoire was profiled, and TCRdb retains in-frame clones only, with some absent. The DNA was the basis for D and trimming; V, J and clone size are from that table. The sample shows about 210,000 clones, 90% to 95% of them seen only once. Trimming removed 5 bases from V and 7 bases from J; junction bases left unmatched: 4. This CDR3 is built from 14 residues. The germline gives CDR1 SGHTA, CDR2 FQGTGA. This clone was observed a single time. This clonotype was sampled from a man aged 30-40 years with acute or convalescent COVID-19. Material for sequencing was peripheral blood. The chain joins TRBV7-3 to TRBJ2-5; 13 bases are a match to TRBD2. The CDR3 DNA reads TGTGCCAGCAGCCCTGGACTAGCGGGAGCGACCCAGTACTTC. It specifies CASSPGLAGATQYF.